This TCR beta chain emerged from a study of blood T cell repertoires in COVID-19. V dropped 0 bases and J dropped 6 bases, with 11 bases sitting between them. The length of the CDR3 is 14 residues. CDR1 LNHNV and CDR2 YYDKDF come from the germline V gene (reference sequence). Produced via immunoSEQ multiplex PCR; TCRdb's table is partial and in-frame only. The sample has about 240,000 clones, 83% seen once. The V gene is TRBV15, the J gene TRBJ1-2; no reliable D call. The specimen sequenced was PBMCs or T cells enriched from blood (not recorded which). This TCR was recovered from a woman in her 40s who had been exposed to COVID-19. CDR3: CATSRDRRLDGYTF. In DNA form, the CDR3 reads TGTGCCACCAGCAGAGACAGGCGATTAGATGGCTACACCTTC.